This T cell receptor (beta chain) was identified during a study of T cell repertoires in cytomegalovirus infection. This clonotype came up a few times. Its cognate antigen is unknown. TCRdb re-called the reads through MiXCR, storing one row per CDR3 protein. The table has nearly 700,000 distinct CDR3 sequences, roughly a third seen once. The TCR comes from a human donor in good health (CMV status not recorded). Some clones in this sample may be carry-over from other donors' samples. Sequencing used cultured PBMCs, obtained from culture after CMV antigen stimulation.

The CDR3 spells CASSLAKGDYYGYTF. The CDR3 coding sequence is TGTGCCAGCAGCTTAGCGAAAGGGGACTACTATGGCTACACCTTC. The gene calls are TRBV7-2 and TRBJ1-2; maybe TRBD1 (5 bases). Germline V gene data show CDR1 as SGHTA and CDR2 as FQGNSA. The CDR3 consists of 15 residues. Trimming removed 0 bases at V and 3 bases at J, with 11 bases between.